These 19 T cell receptor beta chains were all obtained from the same sample, sequenced in a study of cytomegalovirus exposure and HLA in healthy donors. Primers for the PCR totalled 60 Vbeta and 13 Jbeta. Clones were read by immunoSEQ multiplex PCR, and TCRdb kept only the in-frame ones, dropping some. This sample has under 150,000 clones, with about 61% found just once. Material: PBMCs. The source of these receptors is a woman in her thirties or forties in good health and CMV-seronegative.

This clone turned up a few times. The J gene is TRBJ2-2, the V gene TRBV11-1, with a weak D call TRBD2 (6 bases). Trimming took off 11 bases at V and 3 bases at J, with 16 bases between the two ends. Germline V gene lookup returns CDR1 SGHAT and CDR2 FQDESV (reference sequence). This CDR3 has 14 amino acids. The CDR3 protein is CASHSGVDTGELFF. The CDR3 coding sequence is TGTGCCTCACATTCGGGGGTGGACACCGGGGAGCTGTTTTTT. The full variable domain, completed using reference TRBV11-1 and TRBJ2-2, is EAEVAQSPRYKITEKSQAVAFWCDPISGHATLYWYRQILGQGPELLVQFQDESVVDDSQLPKDRFSAERLKGVDSTLKIQPAELGDSAMYLCASHSGVDTGELFFGEGSRLTVL.

In this sample, this clone turned up a few times. The CDR3 sequence: CATSRDLSAQYF. Written as DNA, the CDR3 is TGTGCCACCAGCAGAGATCTGTCTGCGCAGTATTTT. J is TRBJ2-3 and V is TRBV15; D gene ambiguous. The CDR3 has 12 residues. Trimming stripped 0 bases from V and 10 bases from J, with 8 bases between. The V gene's germline CDR1 is LNHNV and CDR2 YYDKDF (reference sequence).

V and J are TRBV5-8 and TRBJ1-3; weak D call: TRBD1 (5 bases). This CDR3 has 15 amino acids. Trimming took off 0 bases at V and 0 bases at J, with 7 bases between the two ends. Germline-derived CDR1 and CDR2 are SGHTS and YDEGEE. The DNA of the CDR3 is TGTGCCAGCAGCTTGGGACAGTCCTCTGGAAACACCATATATTTT. Translating gives CASSLGQSSGNTIYF.

The chain employs TRBV9 and TRBJ2-2; TRBD2 aligns across 10 bases. Trimming cost V 6 bases and J 1 base; bases outside gene matches: 3. This CDR3 region has 15 residues. CDR1 and CDR2 from the germline V gene are SGDLS and YYNGEE. The CDR3 protein is CASTRTSGNTGELFF. The CDR3 region has the DNA TGTGCCAGCACCCGGACTAGCGGGAACACCGGGGAGCTGTTTTTT.

J is TRBJ2-1 and V is TRBV2; D gene unclear. Germline V gives CDR1 SNHLY, CDR2 FYNNEI. V was trimmed by 7 bases and J by 4 bases, leaving 11 bases between them. The CDR3 covers 13 residues. CDR3 residues: CASKNSLYNEQFF. The DNA of the CDR3 is TGTGCCAGCAAGAACAGCCTTTACAATGAGCAGTTCTTC.

The V call is TRBV6-1, the J call TRBJ1-2; D might be TRBD1 (6 bases). The V gene lost 2 bases and the J gene lost 5 bases, with 15 bases spanning the gap. Germline CDR1 is MNHNS and CDR2 is SASEGT. This CDR3 spans 15 amino acids. CDR3 nucleotides: TGTGCCAGCAGTGAACAGGTCAGGGGAAAATATGGCTACACCTTC. This sequence encodes CASSEQVRGKYGYTF.

The rearrangement uses TRBV5-4 and TRBJ1-3, with D perhaps TRBD1 (5 bases). The CDR3 length is 14 residues. CDR1 and CDR2 (germline): SGHNT, YYREEE (reference sequence). Trimming pared 4 bases from V and 3 bases from J, leaving 11 bases between. Here the CDR3 reads CASSRGTVGNTIYF. The CDR3 DNA reads TGTGCCAGCAGCAGGGGCACTGTTGGAAACACCATATATTTT.

This clone was seen more than once but under ten times. J is TRBJ1-6 and V is TRBV9, with 12 bases lining up with TRBD1. This CDR3 region has 17 residues. Looked up from germline, CDR1 is SGDLS and CDR2 is YYNGEE. V shed 4 bases and J 3 bases; nucleotides not matched to a gene: 5. CDR3: CASSFRDRGLYNSPLHF. For the CDR3, the DNA is TGTGCCAGCAGCTTCCGGGACAGGGGGCTCTATAATTCACCCCTCCACTTT.

The chain is built from TRBV19 and TRBJ1-1, with D possibly matching TRBD1 (5 bases). Germline CDR1 reads LNHDA; CDR2 reads SQIVND (reference sequence). This CDR3 comprises 14 residues. The V and J ends lost 3 bases and 4 bases respectively, with 12 bases between them. DNA for the CDR3: TGTGCCAGTAGTATCGTGGCGGGGGGCACTGAAGCTTTCTTT. Protein product: CASSIVAGGTEAFF.

The rearrangement links TRBV4-3 to TRBJ2-2, with D tentatively TRBD1 (6 bases). Germline loops: CDR1 LGHNA, CDR2 YSLEER. This CDR3 spans 14 amino acids. V shed 3 bases and J shed 5 bases, with 10 bases lying between them. The CDR3 is CASSQGAATGELFF. In nucleotides, the CDR3 is TGCGCCAGCAGCCAGGGGGCAGCAACCGGGGAGCTGTTTTTT.

The chain carries TRBV5-1 and TRBJ1-4, with D maybe TRBD1 (6 bases). The V gene lost 1 base and the J gene lost 1 base, with 11 bases spanning the gap. CDR3 length equals 16 residues. CDR1 and CDR2 from the germline V gene are SGHRS and YFSETQ. The DNA of the CDR3 is TGCGCCAGCAGCTTGAGGGACACTGGAACTAATGAAAAACTGTTTTTT. Translation: CASSLRDTGTNEKLFF. The whole variable domain, remainder taken from reference TRBV5-1 and TRBJ1-4, is KAGVTQTPRYLIKTRGQQVTLSCSPISGHRSVSWYQQTPGQGLQFLFEYFSETQRNKGNFPGRFSGRQFSNSRSEMNVSTLELGDSALYLCASSLRDTGTNEKLFFGSGTQLSVL.

The chain recombines TRBV4-3 with TRBJ1-1, with D possibly matching TRBD1 (5 bases). The CDR3 has 14 amino acids. Per the germline V gene, CDR1 is LGHNA and CDR2 is YSLEER. Trimming removed 3 bases from V and 6 bases from J, with 14 bases in between. The chain's CDR3 is CASSHQRGDPEAFF. In DNA, the CDR3 is TGCGCCAGCAGCCACCAACGGGGGGACCCTGAAGCTTTCTTT.

The sample holds a few counts of this clone. This chain's CDR3 is CASSLAGVGQGNTIYF. The CDR3 coding sequence is TGTGCCAGCAGCTTAGCAGGCGTTGGACAGGGAAACACCATATATTTT. The chain links TRBV7-8 to TRBJ1-3, with D maybe TRBD1 (6 bases). Germline V gene lookup returns CDR1 SGHVS and CDR2 FQNEAQ. The CDR3 is made up of 16 amino acids. V gave up 0 bases and J gave up 4 bases, with 13 bases separating them.

Details on this clone: A junction boundary mismatches the germline segment, possibly from a read error. The chain joins TRBV15 to TRBJ2-3; possible D gene TRBD2, 5 bases. This CDR3 is built from 15 residues. Germline V gene lookup returns CDR1 LNHNV and CDR2 YYDKDF (reference sequence). The DNA for the CDR3 is TGTGCCACCGGCAGACCGGGGTCAATGACAGATACGCAGTATTTT. Its protein is CATGRPGSMTDTQYF. The entire variable domain, with the rest obtained from reference TRBV15 and TRBJ2-3, is as follows: DAMVIQNPRYQVTQFGKPVTLSCSQTLNHNVMYWYQQKSSQAPKLLFHYYDKDFNNEADTPDNFQSRRPNTSFCFLDIRSPGLGDTAMYLCATGRPGSMTDTQYFGPGTRLTVL.

This chain joins TRBV29-1 and TRBJ1-5; D might be TRBD1 (6 bases). CDR1 and CDR2 (germline): SQVTM, ANQGSEA. The CDR3 has 13 amino acids. Trimming removed 7 bases at V and 6 bases at J, with 16 bases between. CDR3 loop: CSASGGGGQPQHF. The CDR3 nucleotides are TGCAGCGCCTCGGGCGGGGGCGGTCAGCCCCAGCATTTT. The full variable domain, rest sourced from reference TRBV29-1 and TRBJ1-5, is SAVISQKPSRDICQRGTSLTIQCQVDSQVTMMFWYRQQPGQSLTLIATANQGSEATYESGFVIDKFPISRPNLTFSTLTVSNMSPEDSSIYLCSASGGGGQPQHFGDGTRLSIL.

The rearrangement links TRBV10-3 to TRBJ2-7, with a weak D call TRBD1 (5 bases). The CDR3 sequence is 17 residues long. In germline, CDR1 is ENHRY, CDR2 SYGVKD. V dropped 0 bases and J dropped 2 bases, with 17 bases sitting between them. In nucleotides, the CDR3 is TGTGCCATCAGTGAGTCAGGGGCCCTGGGCACTACCTACGAGCAGTACTTC. It encodes CAISESGALGTTYEQYF.

The J gene is TRBJ1-2, the V gene TRBV25-1, with D possibly matching TRBD1 (5 bases). V was pared by 6 bases and J by 2 bases, with 10 bases between. This CDR3 comprises 13 residues. Germline CDR1 and CDR2: MGHDK and SYGVNS. The CDR3 bases are TGTGCCAGCAGGGAAGACAGCAACTATGGCTACACCTTC. Protein: CASREDSNYGYTF.

There are a few counts of this clone. The V and J genes are TRBV5-6 and TRBJ1-4; TRBD1 agrees at 8 bases. Trimming removed 2 bases from V and 1 base from J; junction bases left unmatched: 10. The CDR3 consists of 18 residues. Germline V CDR1 and CDR2: SGHDT, YYEEEE. The CDR3: CASSLGRGRGQTNEKLFF. CDR3 DNA: TGTGCCAGCAGCTTAGGCAGGGGGCGCGGTCAAACTAATGAAAAACTGTTTTTT.

This rearrangement joins TRBV7-8 to TRBJ2-5, with D perhaps matching TRBD1 (6 bases). Germline loops: CDR1 SGHVS, CDR2 FQNEAQ. The CDR3 loop spans 16 amino acids. V was pared by 0 bases and J by 2 bases, with 13 bases between. CDR3 sequence (DNA): TGTGCCAGCAGCTTAGCGGGTGACAGGCGGCAAGAGACCCAGTACTTC. Amino acid sequence: CASSLAGDRRQETQYF.